One sample yielded the 21 T cell receptor beta chains listed below, sequenced in a study of shared clonotypes between healthy human individuals. Selected positively for CCR7 and CD45RO-negative, naive CD8 cells excluded terminally differentiated effector memory CD45RA+ cells. TCRdb's table, derived via immunoSEQ multiplex PCR, lists solely in-frame clones and lacks some. The repertoire consists of roughly 650,000 clones, with approximately 96% occurring once and the leading ten covering roughly 0.12%. What was sequenced was naive CD8+ T cells sorted from blood. The receptors come from a woman under 40 in good health.

The chain joins TRBV28 to TRBJ2-1; 7 bases line up with TRBD2. Germline V gene data show CDR1 as MDHEN and CDR2 as SYDVKM. J gave up 7 bases and V 3 bases, and 12 bases lay outside the gene matches. The CDR3 runs to 16 residues. DNA of the CDR3: TGTGCCAGCAGTTTCCTACGGGAGGAGGCCTTAAATGAGCAGTTCTTC. Translating gives CASSFLREEALNEQFF. The whole variable domain, filled in from reference TRBV28 and TRBJ2-1, reads DVKVTQSSRYLVKRTGEKVFLECVQDMDHENMFWYRQDPGLGLRLIYFSYDVKMKEKGDIPEGYSVSREKKERFSLILESASTNQTSMYLCASSFLREEALNEQFFGPGTRLTVL.

V and J are TRBV27 and TRBJ2-7; D perhaps matches TRBD2 (6 bases). The CDR3 totals 14 residues. Germline V lookup: CDR1 MNHEY, CDR2 SMNVEV (reference sequence). V was trimmed by 8 bases and J by 6 bases, leaving 20 bases between them. CDR3 sequence: CASRLGGAGREQYF. For the CDR3, the DNA is TGTGCCAGCCGGCTTGGAGGAGCGGGCCGCGAGCAGTACTTC.

The J gene is TRBJ2-7, the V gene TRBV12-5, with D perhaps matching TRBD1 (6 bases). CDR3 length: 16 residues. Germline-derived CDR1 and CDR2 are LGHNT and FRNRAP. Trimming left V 3 bases short and J 5 bases short, with 20 bases between. In DNA form, the CDR3 reads TGTGCTAGTGGTTTCCCTCCACAGGGCGGACCCAACGAGCAGTACTTC. Its protein is CASGFPPQGGPNEQYF.

Regarding this clone: The junction differs from germline at one of its ends, possibly a read error. This chain joins TRBV7-7 and TRBJ2-7; 12 bases line up with TRBD2. This CDR3 has 10 residues. Germline V gene lookup returns CDR1 SSHAT and CDR2 FNYEAQ (reference sequence). DNA of the CDR3: TGTGCCAGCAGCCCAGGGACTAGCGGGTTC. Translated: CASSPGTSGF.

V is TRBV11-2 and J is TRBJ2-1; D ambiguous. The germline CDR1 and CDR2 sequences are SGHAT and FQNNGV. CDR3 length: 16 residues. The V end was cut by 0 bases, the J end by 6 bases, with 15 bases between. The CDR3 reads CASSLEGHGASNEQFF. In DNA, the CDR3 is TGTGCCAGCAGCTTAGAGGGCCACGGTGCGAGCAATGAGCAGTTCTTC.

The chain is built from TRBV5-6 and TRBJ2-1; 11 nucleotides agree with TRBD2. There are 18 residues in the CDR3. The V segment lost 2 bases and the J segment 8 bases; nucleotides outside the gene matches: 15. Germline values: CDR1 SGHDT, CDR2 YYEEEE. The CDR3 DNA reads as TGTGCCAGCAGCTTATGGGGTAGCGGGAGGGATATCTGGGATGAGCAGTTCTTC. Its translation: CASSLWGSGRDIWDEQFF.

This sequence joins TRBV25-1 and TRBJ2-2, with D uncertain. The CDR3 runs 15 residues. CDR1 and CDR2 (germline): MGHDK, SYGVNS. V was clipped by 2 bases and J by 4 bases, with 11 bases between them. In DNA form, the CDR3 reads TGTGCCAGCAGTGAAGTCGGCGAGTTCACCGGGGAGCTGTTTTTT. Translation: CASSEVGEFTGELFF.

The rearrangement uses TRBV4-1 and TRBJ2-7, with D perhaps TRBD1 (5 bases). Germline CDR1 MGHRA, CDR2 YSYEKL. The CDR3 is made up of 14 amino acids. Between the trimmed V and J ends, which lost 3 bases and 1 base, there was a span of 10 bases. The CDR3 reads CASSQKTASYEQYF. CDR3 nucleotides: TGCGCCAGCAGCCAGAAGACAGCTTCCTACGAGCAGTACTTC.

The chain joins TRBV6-1 to TRBJ2-7; possibly TRBD1 for D (6 bases). V was pared by 7 bases and J by 3 bases, with 16 bases between. Per germline, CDR1 MNHNS and CDR2 SASEGT. This CDR3 spans 14 amino acids. The CDR3 coding sequence is TGTGCCAGCATAGAGGGGCAGGGGTACTACGAGCAGTACTTC. The encoded protein is CASIEGQGYYEQYF.

The genes are TRBV5-6 and TRBJ1-1; 9 nucleotides align to TRBD1. The V gene's germline CDR1 is SGHDT and CDR2 YYEEEE. The CDR3 runs to 15 residues. V was pared by 0 bases and J by 4 bases, with 4 bases of the junction left unmatched. The CDR3 sequence is CASSLVGQGGTEAFF. CDR3 DNA sequence: TGTGCCAGCAGCTTGGTGGGACAGGGTGGCACTGAAGCTTTCTTT.

The chain employs TRBV10-3 and TRBJ2-7, with TRBD2 as a possible D gene (6 bases). This CDR3 has 15 residues. V lost 0 bases to trimming and J lost 0 bases, with 9 bases between them. Germline lookup yields CDR1 ENHRY and CDR2 SYGVKD. Written as DNA, the CDR3 is TGTGCCATCAGTGAGTCGCGGGGACGCTCCTACGAGCAGTACTTC. Translation: CAISESRGRSYEQYF.

The chain joins TRBV27 to TRBJ2-2; D not certain. Per germline, CDR1 MNHEY and CDR2 SMNVEV (reference sequence). This CDR3 spans 12 amino acids. V was clipped by 6 bases and J by 6 bases, with 8 bases between them. The CDR3 region has the DNA TGTGCCAGCAGCCCCTTTCCCGGGGAGCTGTTTTTT. Translated, it gives CASSPFPGELFF.

The sample holds one count of this clone. The CDR3 DNA is TGTGCCAGCAGTCACGGGACAGGGGGCGCCTCGGCGTCCTACGAGCAGTACTTC. The encoded protein is CASSHGTGGASASYEQYF. The chain joins TRBV14 to TRBJ2-7, with 12 bases fitting TRBD1. V dropped 6 bases and J dropped 1; count of bases not matched to a gene: 13. The CDR3 is 18 residues long. Germline V gene lookup returns CDR1 SGHDN and CDR2 FVKESK.

The V and J genes are TRBV27 and TRBJ2-7; the match to TRBD2 covers 13 bases. CDR1 MNHEY and CDR2 SMNVEV come from the germline V gene (reference sequence). Unmatched junction bases numbered 9, after V lost 6 bases and J lost 4 bases. The CDR3 is 16 amino acids. CDR3 sequence (DNA): TGTGCCAGCAGCCAAACTAGCGGGAGGGAAGGGTACGAGCAGTACTTC. Residues: CASSQTSGREGYEQYF.

CDR3 residues: CASKGGPLYEQYF. CDR3 nucleotides: TGTGCCAGTAAGGGAGGACCACTCTACGAGCAGTACTTC. The chain is built from TRBV19 and TRBJ2-7; perhaps TRBD2 as D (6 bases). The CDR3 spans 13 residues. Germline lookup yields CDR1 LNHDA and CDR2 SQIVND (reference sequence). V gave up 7 bases and J gave up 3 bases, with 13 bases separating them.

J is TRBJ2-2 and V is TRBV14; 13 bases are shared with TRBD2. Germline V CDR1 and CDR2: SGHDN, FVKESK. The CDR3 has 17 residues. V lost 2 bases, J lost 8 bases, and 8 bases stayed unmatched. The CDR3 DNA reads TGTGCCAGCAGCCAACCGGGACTAGCGGGACTACCGGGGGAGCTGTTTTTT. Encoded protein: CASSQPGLAGLPGELFF.

This clone was seen only once. The chain is built from TRBV5-6 and TRBJ2-7; TRBD1 might be the D (6 bases). CDR1 SGHDT and CDR2 YYEEEE come from the germline V gene. The CDR3 has 15 residues. The ends were cut back, 7 bases at V and 0 bases at J, with 17 bases in the middle. CDR3 protein: CASGLYRDNSYEQYF. The CDR3 DNA reads TGTGCCAGCGGACTGTACCGGGACAACTCCTACGAGCAGTACTTC. The whole variable domain, remainder taken from reference TRBV5-6 and TRBJ2-7, is DAGVTQSPTHLIKTRGQQVTLRCSPKSGHDTVSWYQQALGQGPQFIFQYYEEEERQRGNFPDRFSGHQFPNYSSELNVNALLLGDSALYLCASGLYRDNSYEQYFGPGTRLTVT.

The J gene is TRBJ1-6, the V gene TRBV2; D call uncertain. The CDR3 extends over 14 amino acids. Trimming pared 5 bases from V and 7 bases from J, leaving 12 bases between. CDR1 SNHLY and CDR2 FYNNEI come from the germline V gene. The CDR3 region is CASSPERINSPLHF. The DNA for the CDR3 is TGTGCCAGCAGTCCCGAACGGATAAATTCACCCCTCCACTTT.

The chain recombines TRBV2 with TRBJ2-7; perhaps TRBD2 as D (6 bases). The CDR3 totals 13 residues. CDR1 and CDR2 (germline): SNHLY, FYNNEI. V lost 6 bases to trimming and J lost 4 bases, with 13 bases between them. CDR3 region: CASRSPEGYEQYF. The CDR3 DNA follows: TGTGCCAGCAGATCCCCGGAGGGGTACGAGCAGTACTTC.

The chain has TRBV5-4 and TRBJ2-7; the match to TRBD2 covers 10 bases. V dropped 5 bases and J dropped 4; count of bases not matched to a gene: 9. CDR1 and CDR2 (germline): SGHNT, YYREEE (reference sequence). This CDR3 contains 15 residues. The CDR3 spells CASRIEREGRYEQYF. In DNA form, the CDR3 reads TGTGCCAGCAGAATTGAGCGGGAGGGCCGGTACGAGCAGTACTTC.

This clone was seen only a few times. The chain has TRBV7-9 and TRBJ1-2; 8 bases agree with TRBD1. Germline V gene lookup returns CDR1 SEHNR and CDR2 FQNEAQ (reference sequence). With V trimmed by 6 bases and J by 8 bases, 8 bases remained unmatched. This CDR3 region has 13 residues. CDR3 region: CASRGQGMEGYTF. The DNA of the CDR3 is TGTGCCAGCAGAGGACAGGGTATGGAGGGCTACACCTTC.